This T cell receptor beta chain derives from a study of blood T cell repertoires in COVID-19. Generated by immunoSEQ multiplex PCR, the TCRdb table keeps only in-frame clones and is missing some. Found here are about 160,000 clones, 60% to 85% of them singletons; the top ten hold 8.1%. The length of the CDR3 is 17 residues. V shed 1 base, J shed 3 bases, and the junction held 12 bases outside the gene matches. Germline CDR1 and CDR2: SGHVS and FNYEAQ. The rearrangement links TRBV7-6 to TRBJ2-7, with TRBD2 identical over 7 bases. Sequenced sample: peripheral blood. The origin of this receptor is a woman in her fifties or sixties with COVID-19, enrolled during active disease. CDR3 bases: TGTGCCAGCAGCTTAGTAGGTGGAATGGGGGGGGACTACGAGCAGTACTTC. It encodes CASSLVGGMGGDYEQYF. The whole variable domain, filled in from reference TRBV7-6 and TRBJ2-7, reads GAGVSQSPRYKVTKRGQDVALRCDPISGHVSLYWYRQALGQGPEFLTYFNYEAQQDKSGLPNDRFSAERPEGSISTLTIQRTEQRDSAMYRCASSLVGGMGGDYEQYFGPGTRLTVT.